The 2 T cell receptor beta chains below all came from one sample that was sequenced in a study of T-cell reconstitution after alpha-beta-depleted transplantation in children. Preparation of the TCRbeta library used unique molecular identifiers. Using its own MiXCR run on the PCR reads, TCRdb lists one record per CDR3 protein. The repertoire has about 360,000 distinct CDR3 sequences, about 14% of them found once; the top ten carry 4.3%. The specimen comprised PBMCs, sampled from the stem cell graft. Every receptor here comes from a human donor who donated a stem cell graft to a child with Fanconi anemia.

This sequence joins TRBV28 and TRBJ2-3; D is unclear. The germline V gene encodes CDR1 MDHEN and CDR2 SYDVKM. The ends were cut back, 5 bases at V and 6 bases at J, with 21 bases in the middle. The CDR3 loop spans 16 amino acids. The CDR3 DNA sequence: TGTGCCAGCAGTCCTCGTAGCCCCGGGCTGACGGATACGCAGTATTTT. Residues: CASSPRSPGLTDTQYF.

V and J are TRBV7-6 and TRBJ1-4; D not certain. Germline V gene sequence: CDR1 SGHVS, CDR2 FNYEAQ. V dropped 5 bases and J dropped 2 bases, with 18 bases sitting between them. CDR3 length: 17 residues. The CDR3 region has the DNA TGTGCCAGCAGCCCAACAATCAATGGGCCTACTAATGAAAAACTGTTTTTT. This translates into CASSPTINGPTNEKLFF.